The rows below give T cell receptor beta chains drawn from one sample of a study of CDR3 diversity in severe acne. TCRdb called the PCR reads again in MiXCR, with one record for every CDR3 protein. The sample contains tens of thousands of distinct CDR3 sequences, 45% to 55% of which appear only once. The sequencing sample was made of blood. Receptor source: a male donor in good health, without acne. Each CDR3 is given with its conserved first and last residue. The D gene is left open where the match is weak. The size entry is marked missing in some rows and otherwise reads once, few, many or a size class.

abundance: many
d_gene: TRBD1
v_gene: TRBV2
j_gene: TRBJ2-7
CDR3nt: TGTGCCAGCAGTAAATGGGGACAGGGCAGCTACGAGCAGTACTTC
CDR3aa: CASSKWGQGSYEQYF

abundance: NA
d_gene: TRBD1
v_gene: TRBV7-8
j_gene: TRBJ1-5
CDR3nt: TGTGCCAGCAGCCGCGGGACAGGGCGTAATCAGCCCCAGCATTTT
CDR3aa: CASSRGTGRNQPQHF

abundance: NA
d_gene: TRBD1
v_gene: TRBV29-1
j_gene: TRBJ1-5
CDR3nt: TGCAGCGTCGGGGGGGGACAGAATCAGCCCCAGCATTTT
CDR3aa: CSVGGGQNQPQHF

abundance: NA
d_gene: NA
v_gene: TRBV5-5
j_gene: TRBJ2-2
CDR3nt: TGTGCCAGCAGCTCCCCCCGGGCAGGGCCCACCTACACCGGGGAGCTGTTTTTT
CDR3aa: CASSSPRAGPTYTGELFF

abundance: NA
d_gene: NA
v_gene: TRBV7-9
j_gene: TRBJ1-2
CDR3nt: TGTGCCAGCAGCTTCCAGGCAGATGGCTACACCTTC
CDR3aa: CASSFQADGYTF

abundance: NA
d_gene: TRBD2
v_gene: TRBV25-1
j_gene: TRBJ2-3
CDR3nt: TGTGCCAGCAGCCAATCTCACGCGGGAGGGCCTAGCACAGATACGCAGTATTTT
CDR3aa: CASSQSHAGGPSTDTQYF

abundance: NA
d_gene: NA
v_gene: TRBV28
j_gene: TRBJ2-6
CDR3nt: TGTGCCAGCAGTTTATCTGACGGGGGGGCCAACGTCCTGACTTTC
CDR3aa: CASSLSDGGANVLTF

abundance: NA
d_gene: NA
v_gene: TRBV25-1
j_gene: TRBJ1-1
CDR3nt: TGTGCCAGCAGTGTAGCTAGAGAGCTAACTGAAGCTTTCTTT
CDR3aa: CASSVARELTEAFF

abundance: NA
d_gene: NA
v_gene: TRBV7-6
j_gene: TRBJ2-1
CDR3nt: TGTGCCAGCAGCGCGAGCCGGGACGAAATGTACAATGAGCAGTTCTTC
CDR3aa: CASSASRDEMYNEQFF

abundance: many
d_gene: TRBD1
v_gene: TRBV12-3/TRBV12-4
j_gene: TRBJ1-6
CDR3nt: TGTGCCAGCAGTCGCCTTCCGGGACAGGTCAATTCACCCCTCCACTTT
CDR3aa: CASSRLPGQVNSPLHF

abundance: many
d_gene: NA
v_gene: TRBV19
j_gene: TRBJ1-3
CDR3nt: TGTGCCAGTAGTATTGCAGCAAGCTCTGGAAACACCATATATTTT
CDR3aa: CASSIAASSGNTIYF

abundance: once
d_gene: NA
v_gene: TRBV18
j_gene: TRBJ1-4
CDR3nt: TGTGCCAGCTCACAGGCTTCCGATGAAAAACTGTCTTTT
CDR3aa: CASSQASDEKLSF

abundance: NA
d_gene: NA
v_gene: TRBV5-4
j_gene: TRBJ2-7
CDR3nt: TGTGCCAGCAGCTTGTCCTCCGGGGAGCTGTACTTC
CDR3aa: CASSLSSGELYF

abundance: NA
d_gene: TRBD2
v_gene: TRBV20-1
j_gene: TRBJ2-2
CDR3nt: TGCAGTGCTAGGGGAACTAGCGGGAGGAACACCGGGGAGCTGTTTTTT
CDR3aa: CSARGTSGRNTGELFF